The source of this T cell receptor (beta chain) is a study of graft-versus-host responses after intestinal transplantation. Whole-study findings and limits: Graft-donor T cell macrochimerism in patients accompanied high graft-versus-host to host-versus-graft clonal ratios in allografts.

CDR1 and CDR2 (germline): GTSNPN, SVGIG (reference sequence). This CDR3 contains 13 residues. The count of this clone is one. The antigen is undetermined. A junction boundary mismatches the germline segment, possibly from a read error. Graft specimens yielded both intraepithelial and lamina propria lymphocytes. Profiling relied on immunoSEQ multiplex PCR, and the TCRdb table lists in-frame clones only, not all of them. The data show some 15,000 clones, 82% seen once. The chain is built from TRBV30 and TRBJ1-2, with a tentative D call TRBD1 (6 bases). The input for sequencing was ileum tissue, taken 17 days after transplant. This sequence was found in a human patient who received an intestinal transplant, so some T cells may come from the graft donor. CDR3 loop: CTWSVGGGYGYTF. The CDR3 coding sequence is TGTACCTGGAGTGTTGGAGGGGGCTATGGCTACACCTTC.